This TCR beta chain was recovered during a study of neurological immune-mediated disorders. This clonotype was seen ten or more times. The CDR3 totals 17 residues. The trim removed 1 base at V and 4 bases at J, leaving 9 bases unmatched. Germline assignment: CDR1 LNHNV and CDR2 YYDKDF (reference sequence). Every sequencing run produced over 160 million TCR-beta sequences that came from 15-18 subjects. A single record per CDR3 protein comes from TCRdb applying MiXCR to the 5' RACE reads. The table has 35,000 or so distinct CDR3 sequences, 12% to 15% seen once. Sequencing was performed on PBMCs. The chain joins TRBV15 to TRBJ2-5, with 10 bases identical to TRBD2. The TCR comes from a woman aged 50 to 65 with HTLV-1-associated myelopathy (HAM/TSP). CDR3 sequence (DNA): TGTGCCACCAGCAGAGTAGGCAGCGGGGGGGCGGGAGAGACCCAGTACTTC. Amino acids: CATSRVGSGGAGETQYF.